This T cell receptor beta chain was captured by sequencing in a study of vaccination and CD4 T cells after COVID-19. At the level of the study: Convalescent persons amounted to six males plus four females, two of whom were Hispanic. A CEFX pool, an HIV-1 Nef pool, or else no peptide went into the control cultures.

CDR1 is SEHNR and CDR2 is FQNEAQ in the germline V gene (reference sequence). V gave up 2 bases and J gave up 1 base, with 5 bases separating them. The CDR3 is made up of 13 amino acids. Sequenced with the Oncomine TCR Beta short-read assay was DNA taken from cultured CD4+ T cells. From the PCR reads, TCRdb called clonotypes with MiXCR, one entry per CDR3 protein. The table has 9,000 to 15,000 distinct CDR3 sequences, 35% to 50% seen once. Of note for this clonotype: Antigen: not known.

Described treatment: roughly ten-day PBMC culture with coronavirus spike peptide pools or control peptides (ViraFEST assay). This TCR was recovered from a human donor with COVID-19. Sequenced sample: cultured CD4+ T cells from blood. This chain links TRBV7-9 with TRBJ1-1, with D hard to call. The CDR3 here is CASSLNGNTEAFF. CDR3 nucleotide sequence: TGTGCCAGCAGCTTAAATGGGAACACTGAAGCTTTCTTT.